This T cell receptor (beta chain) emerged from a study of CD8+ T cells in alopecia areata. Following extraction, RNA underwent reverse transcription to cDNA, which served as the sequencing template. The protocol was immunoSEQ multiplex PCR, while the TCRdb copy is restricted to in-frame clones and leaves out a portion. Here the sample spans over 90,000 clones, 85% to 90% being singletons. Treatment specified: oral pan-JAK inhibitor, 5-10 mg twice daily. V dropped 0 bases and J dropped 2 bases, with 13 bases sitting between them. The CDR3 spans 15 residues. Germline CDR1 is GTSNPN and CDR2 is SVGIG (reference sequence).

This sequence was found in a human donor with alopecia areata. This chain connects TRBV30 to TRBJ1-1, with a weak D call TRBD1 (5 bases). The starting material was CD8+ T cells sorted from blood, obtained around week 30, from a patient treated with tofacitinib. CDR3 in DNA: TGTGCCTGGAGTGTAGGGGCAACAGTTAACACTGAAGCTTTCTTT. Translation gives CAWSVGATVNTEAFF.